The present T cell receptor beta chain was sequenced within a study of T cells in Graves' hyperthyroidism and ophthalmopathy. As for the study in general: Peripheral blood was acquired at first diagnosis, ahead of any therapy whatsoever.

Germline CDR1 is GTSNPN and CDR2 is SVGIG (reference sequence). The CDR3 is 14 residues long. V lost 8 bases to trimming and J lost 7 bases, with 24 bases between them. Researchers amplified the TCR beta CDR3 regions from RNA transcripts. The HTBI primer set drove a first-round RT-PCR of the TCR CDR3. MiXCR was run by TCRdb on the multiplex PCR reads, yielding one entry per CDR3 protein. This sample has approximately 600,000 distinct CDR3 sequences; approximately 15% occur once, and the top ten carry 3.5% to 4.5%. Clinical symptoms, serum thyroxine and TRAb, thyroid ultrasound and orbital computed tomography together formed the diagnostic basis.

The specimen was blood. The receptor was isolated from a middle-aged woman with Graves' ophthalmopathy. V and J are TRBV30 and TRBJ2-7; no clear D gene. In DNA, the CDR3 is TGTGCCCTCGAGCGAGGATGGGGTTCTCGAGAGCAGTACTTC. This encodes CALERGWGSREQYF.